This record covers a single TCR beta chain. The CDR3 runs 16 residues. Germline assignment: CDR1 MGHRA and CDR2 YSYEKL. After removal of 0 bases from V and 11 bases from J, the junction contained 12 bases not matched to a gene. This record comes from a study of T cell changes during pregnancy in multiple sclerosis. The protocol was immunoSEQ multiplex PCR, while the TCRdb copy is restricted to in-frame clones and leaves out a portion. The sample carries 45,000 to 60,000 clones, roughly nine tenths recorded once. The source is a female donor with multiple sclerosis, enrolled in a pregnancy study. The sample consisted of CD8+ T cells from peripheral blood mononuclear cells, taken before pregnancy. The V and J genes are TRBV4-1 and TRBJ1-1; 10 nucleotides line up with TRBD1. Here the CDR3 DNA reads TGCGCCAGCAGCCAAGAACTACCGGACAGGGGGGTTGAGGCTTTCTTT. This gives the protein CASSQELPDRGVEAFF.